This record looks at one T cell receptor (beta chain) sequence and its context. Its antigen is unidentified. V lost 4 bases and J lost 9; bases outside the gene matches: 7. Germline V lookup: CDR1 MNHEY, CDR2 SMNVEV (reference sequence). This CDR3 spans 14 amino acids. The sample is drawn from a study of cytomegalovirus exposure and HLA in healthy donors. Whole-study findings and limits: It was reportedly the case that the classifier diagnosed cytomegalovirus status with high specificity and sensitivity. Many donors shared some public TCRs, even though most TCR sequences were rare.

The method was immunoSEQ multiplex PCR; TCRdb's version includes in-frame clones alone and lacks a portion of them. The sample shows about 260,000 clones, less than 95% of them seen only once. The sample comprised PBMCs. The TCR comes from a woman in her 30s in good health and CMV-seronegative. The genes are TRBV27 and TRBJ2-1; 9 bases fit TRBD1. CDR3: CASSSPGQGPEQFF. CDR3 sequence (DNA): TGTGCCAGCAGTTCACCGGGACAGGGACCTGAGCAGTTCTTC.